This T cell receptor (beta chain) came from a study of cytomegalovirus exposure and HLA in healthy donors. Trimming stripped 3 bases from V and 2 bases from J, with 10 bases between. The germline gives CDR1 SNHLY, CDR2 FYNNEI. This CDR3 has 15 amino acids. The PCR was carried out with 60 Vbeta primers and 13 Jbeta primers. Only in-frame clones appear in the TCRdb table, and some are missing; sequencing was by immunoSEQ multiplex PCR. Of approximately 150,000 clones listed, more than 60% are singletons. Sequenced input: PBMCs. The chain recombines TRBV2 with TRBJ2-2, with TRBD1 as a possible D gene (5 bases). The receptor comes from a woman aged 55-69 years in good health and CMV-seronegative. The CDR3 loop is CASSEQGVNTGELFF. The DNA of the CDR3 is TGTGCCAGCAGTGAGCAGGGTGTAAACACCGGGGAGCTGTTTTTT.